These 14 T cell receptor beta chains were sequenced from one sample in a study of shared clonotypes between healthy human individuals. Produced via immunoSEQ multiplex PCR; TCRdb's table is partial and in-frame only. The table lists some 1 million clones, roughly 80% of them singletons. Sample: memory CD4+ T cells sorted from blood. Described subset: CD45RA-negative fraction. These receptors all stem from a young man in good health.

In nucleotides, the CDR3 is TGTGCCAGCAGCTTAGAAGGGGGCTGGGACGAGCAGTACTTC. It yields the protein CASSLEGGWDEQYF. The V call is TRBV7-2, the J call TRBJ2-7, with 7 bases fitting TRBD1. The CDR3 covers 14 residues. Trimming cost V 1 base and J 5 bases; bases outside gene matches: 5. Per the germline V gene, CDR1 is SGHTA and CDR2 is FQGNSA. The entire variable domain, with the rest obtained from reference TRBV7-2 and TRBJ2-7, is as follows: GAGVSQSPSNKVTEKGKDVELRCDPISGHTALYWYRQSLGQGLEFLIYFQGNSAPDKSGLPSDRFSAERTGGSVSTLTIQRTQQEDSAVYLCASSLEGGWDEQYFGPGTRLTVT.

The chain is built from TRBV30 and TRBJ1-2, with D possibly TRBD1 on 5 matching bases. CDR1 and CDR2 (germline): GTSNPN, SVGIG (reference sequence). CDR3 length: 15 residues. The V end lost 3 bases, the J end lost 4 bases, and 18 bases lay between the germline ends. CDR3 protein: CAWRKKGSQGYGYTF. The DNA of the CDR3 is TGTGCCTGGAGGAAAAAGGGGAGCCAAGGCTATGGCTACACCTTC.

V and J are TRBV7-2 and TRBJ2-3; 8 positions agree with TRBD2. The junction had 8 bases not matched to a gene; V was cut back by 5 bases and J by 1 base. CDR3 length equals 16 residues. Per germline, CDR1 SGHTA and CDR2 FQGNSA. CDR3 coding DNA: TGTGCCAGCAGCCTCCAGTCCGGGGGGGGCACAGATACGCAGTATTTT. Translated, it gives CASSLQSGGGTDTQYF.

This chain connects TRBV2 to TRBJ2-5; D unclear. Trimming removed 11 bases at V and 3 bases at J, with 10 bases between. The germline CDR1 and CDR2 sequences are SNHLY and FYNNEI. This CDR3 is 11 amino acids long. The CDR3 is CAAKLEETQYF. CDR3 bases: TGTGCCGCAAAGTTGGAAGAGACCCAGTACTTC.

The chain carries TRBV5-1 and TRBJ1-2; D remains ambiguous. Germline loops: CDR1 SGHRS, CDR2 YFSETQ. The V end was cut by 3 bases, the J end by 0 bases, with 6 bases between. The CDR3 contains 13 residues. CDR3 sequence: CASSWDANYGYTF. The DNA of the CDR3 is TGCGCCAGCAGCTGGGATGCTAACTATGGCTACACCTTC. Combining the CDR3 with reference TRBV5-1 and TRBJ1-2 gives the whole variable domain KAGVTQTPRYLIKTRGQQVTLSCSPISGHRSVSWYQQTPGQGLQFLFEYFSETQRNKGNFPGRFSGRQFSNSRSEMNVSTLELGDSALYLCASSWDANYGYTFGSGTRLTVV.

This clone is a singleton in its sample. The chain couples TRBV27 to TRBJ1-6; a weak D match, TRBD1 (5 bases). Germline V gene lookup returns CDR1 MNHEY and CDR2 SMNVEV (reference sequence). V was shortened by 2 bases and J by 1 base, with 6 bases between the two germline ends. The length of the CDR3 is 15 residues. The chain's CDR3 is CASSLQGSYNSPLHF. The CDR3 bases are TGTGCCAGCAGTTTACAGGGTTCCTATAATTCACCCCTCCACTTT.

The chain joins TRBV28 to TRBJ2-3; 14 nucleotides align to TRBD2. Unmatched junction bases numbered 5, after V lost 6 bases and J lost 3 bases. This CDR3 has 16 amino acids. Germline-derived CDR1 and CDR2 are MDHEN and SYDVKM. The CDR3 loop is CASRTSGGAETDTQYF. In DNA, the CDR3 is TGTGCCAGCAGGACTAGCGGGGGGGCCGAGACAGATACGCAGTATTTT.

The rearrangement uses TRBV5-1 and TRBJ2-7; maybe TRBD1 (6 bases). Per the germline V gene, CDR1 is SGHRS and CDR2 is YFSETQ. CDR3 length: 15 residues. Trimming stripped 5 bases from V and 0 bases from J, with 15 bases between. This chain's CDR3 is CASSYDGTSSYEQYF. CDR3 DNA: TGCGCCAGCAGTTACGACGGGACATCCTCCTACGAGCAGTACTTC. Filled out from reference TRBV5-1 and TRBJ2-7, the complete variable domain reads KAGVTQTPRYLIKTRGQQVTLSCSPISGHRSVSWYQQTPGQGLQFLFEYFSETQRNKGNFPGRFSGRQFSNSRSEMNVSTLELGDSALYLCASSYDGTSSYEQYFGPGTRLTVT.

This clone has just one count. In nucleotides, the CDR3 is TGTGCCTGGAGAAAGACGGAGAACACTGAAGCTTTCTTT. This codes for CAWRKTENTEAFF. V gene TRBV30 combines with J gene TRBJ1-1; no firm D call. V was clipped by 3 bases and J by 1 base, with 9 bases between them. From germline, CDR1 is GTSNPN and CDR2 SVGIG (reference sequence). This CDR3 comprises 13 residues.

The rearrangement uses TRBV7-3 and TRBJ2-1, with D possibly matching TRBD2 (6 bases). The CDR3 is 13 amino acids. Trimming left V 4 bases short and J 8 bases short, with 12 bases between. CDR1 is SGHTA and CDR2 is FQGTGA in the germline V gene. The CDR3 DNA follows: TGTGCCAGCAGCTCTACCGGGGGATATGAGCAGTTCTTC. Amino acids: CASSSTGGYEQFF.

V is TRBV10-3 and J is TRBJ1-2, with TRBD1 matching over 7 bases. CDR1 and CDR2 (germline): ENHRY, SYGVKD. The ends lost 3 bases at V and 4 bases at J; junction bases unmatched: 8. The CDR3 has 15 amino acids. CDR3 nucleotides: TGTGCCATCAGTGAACCCGGACAGGACGCCTATGGCTACACCTTC. Protein product: CAISEPGQDAYGYTF.

CDR3 bases: TGTGCCAGCAGCGGACAGGCCTGGTCCGAGCAGTACTTC. It specifies CASSGQAWSEQYF. The chain has TRBV9 and TRBJ2-7, with D possibly TRBD1 on 6 matching bases. V was cut by 3 bases and J by 6 bases, with 13 bases left in between. The CDR3 has 13 residues. Germline CDR1 reads SGDLS; CDR2 reads YYNGEE.

Notes on this clone: The same CDR3 can be traced to other DNA sequences in this sample. This rearrangement joins TRBV4-1 to TRBJ1-1; D unclear. Germline V CDR1 and CDR2: MGHRA, YSYEKL. The ends were cut back, 0 bases at V and 0 bases at J, with 8 bases in the middle. This CDR3 is built from 15 residues. The CDR3 DNA is TGCGCCAGCAGCCAAGATTGGCAATTGAACACTGAAGCTTTCTTT. Its protein is CASSQDWQLNTEAFF.

The chain links TRBV5-1 to TRBJ2-7; 7 bases are shared with TRBD1. V lost 6 bases to trimming and J lost 3 bases; unmatched junction nucleotides: 6. Germline V lookup: CDR1 SGHRS, CDR2 YFSETQ. CDR3 size: 13 residues. CDR3 nucleotide sequence: TGCGCCAGCAACCGAGGGGGCGGCTACGAGCAGTACTTC. It specifies CASNRGGGYEQYF.